These 17 T cell receptor beta chains came from one sample sequenced in a study of blood T cell repertoires in COVID-19. Method: immunoSEQ multiplex PCR; TCRdb's copy keeps in-frame clones and lacks some. The sample shows about 120,000 clones, roughly 82% of them seen only once. Sample: peripheral blood. These receptors all come from a woman aged 55-75 years with acute or convalescent COVID-19.

V usage is TRBV30 and J usage is TRBJ2-5; D perhaps matches TRBD2 (7 bases). CDR3 length: 15 residues. Germline-derived CDR1 and CDR2 are GTSNPN and SVGIG (reference sequence). Trimming cost V 3 bases and J 5 bases, with 19 bases left between them. The CDR3 protein is CAWRQLQGGMETQYF. CDR3 nucleotides: TGTGCCTGGAGGCAACTACAGGGAGGGATGGAGACCCAGTACTTC. Supplemented by reference TRBV30 and TRBJ2-5, the full variable domain reads SQTIHQWPATLVQPVGSPLSLECTVEGTSNPNLYWYRQAAGRGLQLLFYSVGIGQISSEVPQNLSASRPQDRQFILSSKKLLLSDSGFYLCAWRQLQGGMETQYFGPGTRLLVL.

The rearrangement links TRBV5-1 to TRBJ2-1; 9 positions match TRBD2. The V and J ends lost 2 bases and 6 bases, in that order; junction bases with no gene match: 3. The V gene's germline CDR1 is SGHRS and CDR2 YFSETQ. The CDR3 sequence is 14 residues long. CDR3 nucleotide sequence: TGCGCCAGCAGCTTCGGACTAGCGACCAATGAGCAGTTCTTC. This codes for CASSFGLATNEQFF. Full variable domain (outside the CDR3, taken from reference TRBV5-1 and TRBJ2-1): KAGVTQTPRYLIKTRGQQVTLSCSPISGHRSVSWYQQTPGQGLQFLFEYFSETQRNKGNFPGRFSGRQFSNSRSEMNVSTLELGDSALYLCASSFGLATNEQFFGPGTRLTVL.

This clone is classed as medium-sized. This chain uses TRBV6-5 with TRBJ2-2; D possibly corresponds to TRBD1 (6 bases). The V end lost 10 bases, the J end lost 6 bases, and 18 bases lay between the germline ends. In germline, CDR1 is MNHEY, CDR2 SVGAGI. The CDR3 contains 14 residues. CDR3 in DNA: TGTGCCACTTGCTTGGACAGTTCCTCCGGGGAGCTGTTTTTT. It specifies CATCLDSSSGELFF.

This clone has just one count. V and J are TRBV13 and TRBJ2-7, with TRBD2 matching 7 bases. Germline CDR1 is PRHDT and CDR2 is FYEKMQ (reference sequence). J was trimmed by 2 bases and V by 0 bases; bases with no gene match: 4. The CDR3 has 15 residues. This CDR3 reads CASSLGSSGAYEQYF. The CDR3 region has the DNA TGTGCCAGCAGCTTAGGGTCTAGCGGAGCCTACGAGCAGTACTTC.

The rearrangement uses TRBV6-5 and TRBJ2-7; D call uncertain. From germline, CDR1 is MNHEY and CDR2 SVGAGI. The ends were cut back, 10 bases at V and 1 base at J, with 14 bases in the middle. The length of the CDR3 is 13 residues. CDR3 amino acids: CATYSLTSYEQYF. The DNA of the CDR3 is TGTGCCACATATAGCTTGACTTCCTACGAGCAGTACTTC.

The chain's CDR3 is CASSPKDSGGSPLHF. CDR3 DNA: TGTGCCAGCTCACCAAAGGACAGTGGGGGTTCACCCCTCCACTTT. The chain has TRBV18 and TRBJ1-6; possibly TRBD1 for D (6 bases). V dropped 2 bases and J dropped 9 bases, with 14 bases sitting between them. The CDR3 consists of 15 residues. In germline, CDR1 is KGHSH, CDR2 LQKENI.

This rearrangement joins TRBV2 to TRBJ2-7; D may be TRBD1 (6 bases). Trimming took off 6 bases at V and 3 bases at J, with 9 bases between the two ends. This CDR3 spans 12 amino acids. CDR1 and CDR2 (germline): SNHLY, FYNNEI. The CDR3 sequence is CASREQGYEQYF. DNA for the CDR3: TGTGCCAGCAGGGAACAGGGCTACGAGCAGTACTTC.

This clone was detected only a few times. The chain uses TRBV7-9 and TRBJ1-1; the D gene is possibly TRBD1 (5 bases). V lost 2 bases and J 13 bases, leaving 11 bases between the germline ends. This CDR3 has 11 residues. Germline V gene data show CDR1 as SEHNR and CDR2 as FQNEAQ (reference sequence). Here the CDR3 DNA reads TGTGCCAGCAGCTTACAAGGGGTGGGTTTCTTT. It yields the protein CASSLQGVGFF.

The chain uses TRBV30 and TRBJ1-6; D call uncertain. Trimming took off 3 bases at V and 10 bases at J, with 10 bases between the two ends. The CDR3 runs 12 residues. Germline V gives CDR1 GTSNPN, CDR2 SVGIG (reference sequence). Here the CDR3 DNA reads TGTGCCTGGAGGGAGGGTGGATCACCCCTCCACTTT. This translates into CAWREGGSPLHF.

The chain combines TRBV28 with TRBJ2-5; D possibly corresponds to TRBD2 (6 bases). The germline V gene has CDR1 MDHEN and CDR2 SYDVKM. The CDR3 has 17 residues. The V and J ends lost 1 base and 2 bases respectively, with 17 bases between them. The chain's CDR3 is CASSLSANRLGQETQYF. The CDR3 DNA sequence: TGTGCCAGCAGTTTATCAGCCAACAGACTAGGACAAGAGACCCAGTACTTC.

This clone has only one observation. The chain couples TRBV5-1 to TRBJ2-3, with 9 bases that match TRBD1. The junction had 7 bases not matched to a gene; V was cut back by 3 bases and J by 8 bases. This CDR3 comprises 14 residues. Per germline, CDR1 SGHRS and CDR2 YFSETQ. CDR3 sequence (DNA): TGCGCCAGCAGCTACACAGGGGGCGAGGGTACGCAGTATTTT. The encoded protein is CASSYTGGEGTQYF. The entire variable domain, with the rest obtained from reference TRBV5-1 and TRBJ2-3, is as follows: KAGVTQTPRYLIKTRGQQVTLSCSPISGHRSVSWYQQTPGQGLQFLFEYFSETQRNKGNFPGRFSGRQFSNSRSEMNVSTLELGDSALYLCASSYTGGEGTQYFGPGTRLTVL.

This clone occurred a few times. V and J are TRBV4-2 and TRBJ1-2; weak D call: TRBD1 (6 bases). CDR1 is LGHNA, CDR2 YNFKEQ, per germline. The CDR3 spans 16 residues. Trimming took off 0 bases at V and 8 bases at J, with 19 bases between the two ends. This CDR3 is CASSQDVGREGEGYTF. CDR3 DNA sequence: TGTGCCAGCAGCCAAGATGTGGGGAGGGAGGGGGAAGGCTACACCTTC.

The chain recombines TRBV18 with TRBJ1-3; D is undetermined. Between the trimmed V and J ends, which lost 11 bases and 0 bases, there was a span of 11 bases. The CDR3 loop spans 13 amino acids. The germline CDR1 and CDR2 sequences are KGHSH and LQKENI. The CDR3 here is CASGGASGNTIYF. The CDR3 nucleotides are TGTGCCTCTGGCGGCGCCTCTGGAAACACCATATATTTT.

The chain uses TRBV11-3 and TRBJ1-5; 9 bases match TRBD1. V dropped 5 bases and J dropped 0; count of bases not matched to a gene: 11. CDR3 size: 18 residues. Germline values: CDR1 SGHNT, CDR2 YENEEA. Written as DNA, the CDR3 is TGTGCCAGCAGCCCCGGACAGGGGCGCCCTTATAGCAATCAGCCCCAGCATTTT. Translating gives CASSPGQGRPYSNQPQHF.

The chain couples TRBV3-1 (or the pseudogene TRBV3-2) to TRBJ1-6; D call uncertain. This CDR3 comprises 11 residues. Germline CDR1 and CDR2: LGHDT and YNNKEL (reference sequence). V dropped 3 bases and J dropped 12 bases, with 6 bases sitting between them. In nucleotides, the CDR3 is TGTGCCAGCAGCCACCCCGGACCCCTCCACTTT. Its protein is CASSHPGPLHF.

The V gene is TRBV5-1, the J gene TRBJ2-3, with 10 bases fitting TRBD2. Germline V gene lookup returns CDR1 SGHRS and CDR2 YFSETQ. V lost 1 base, J lost 5 bases, and 13 bases stayed unmatched. This CDR3 is 18 amino acids long. CDR3 sequence reads: CASSLLAGGNIRGDTQYF. The DNA for the CDR3 is TGCGCCAGCAGCTTGTTAGCGGGGGGTAATATCCGGGGAGATACGCAGTATTTT.

V is TRBV28 and J is TRBJ2-7; 8 bases align to TRBD2. V lost 7 bases and J lost 2; bases outside the gene matches: 13. The CDR3 sequence is 16 residues long. CDR1 MDHEN and CDR2 SYDVKM come from the germline V gene. In DNA, the CDR3 is TGTGCCAGCAACCCACAGGGACTAGAAACGGCCTACGAGCAGTACTTC. This gives the protein CASNPQGLETAYEQYF.